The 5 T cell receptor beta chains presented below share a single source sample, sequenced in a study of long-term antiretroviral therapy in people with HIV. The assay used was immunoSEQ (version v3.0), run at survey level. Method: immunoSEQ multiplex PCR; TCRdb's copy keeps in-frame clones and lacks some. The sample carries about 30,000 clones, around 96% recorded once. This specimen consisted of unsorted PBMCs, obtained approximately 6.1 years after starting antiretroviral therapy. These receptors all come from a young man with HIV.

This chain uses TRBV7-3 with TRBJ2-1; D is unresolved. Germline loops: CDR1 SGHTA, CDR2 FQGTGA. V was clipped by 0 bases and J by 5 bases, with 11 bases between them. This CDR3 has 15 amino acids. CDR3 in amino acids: CASSLTGEPDNEQFF. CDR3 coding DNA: TGTGCCAGCAGCTTAACAGGAGAACCGGACAATGAGCAGTTCTTC.

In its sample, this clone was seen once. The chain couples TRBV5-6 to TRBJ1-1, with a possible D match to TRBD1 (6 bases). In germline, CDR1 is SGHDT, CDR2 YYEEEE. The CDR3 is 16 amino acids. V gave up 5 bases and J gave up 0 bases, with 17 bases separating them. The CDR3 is CASSLEQGDLNTEAFF. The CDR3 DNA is TGTGCCAGCAGTCTGGAACAGGGCGACTTGAACACTGAAGCTTTCTTT.

Written as DNA, the CDR3 is TGCAGCGTCGCCCCTCCGGGGGAGACCCAGTACTTC. It is translated as CSVAPPGETQYF. The gene calls are TRBV29-1 and TRBJ2-5; a possible D gene is TRBD2 (5 bases). V lost 6 bases and J lost 5, with 13 bases in between. Germline CDR1 is SQVTM and CDR2 is ANQGSEA. The CDR3 has 12 residues.

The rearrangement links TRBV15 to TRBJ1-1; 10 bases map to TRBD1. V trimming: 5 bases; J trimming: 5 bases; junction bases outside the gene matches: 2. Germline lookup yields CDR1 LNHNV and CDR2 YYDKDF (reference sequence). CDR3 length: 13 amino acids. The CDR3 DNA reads TGTGCCACCAGCGGGACAGGGGCTACTGAAGCTTTCTTT. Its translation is CATSGTGATEAFF.

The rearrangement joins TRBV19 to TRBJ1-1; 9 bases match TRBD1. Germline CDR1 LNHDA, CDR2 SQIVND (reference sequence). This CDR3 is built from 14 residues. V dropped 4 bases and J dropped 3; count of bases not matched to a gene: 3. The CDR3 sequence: CASSNRGQDTEAFF. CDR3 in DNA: TGTGCCAGTAGTAACAGGGGGCAGGACACTGAAGCTTTCTTT. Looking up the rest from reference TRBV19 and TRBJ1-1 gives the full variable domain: DGGITQSPKYLFRKEGQNVTLSCEQNLNHDAMYWYRQDPGQGLRLIYYSQIVNDFQKGDIAEGYSVSREKKESFPLTVTSAQKNPTAFYLCASSNRGQDTEAFFGQGTRLTVV.